Shown below are 15 T cell receptor beta chains from a single sample sequenced in a study of molecular identifiers for immune sequencing clone quantification. TCRdb processed the PCR reads anew with MiXCR; each CDR3 protein has one entry. The table records about 630,000 distinct CDR3 sequences, about 25% of them present only once. The sample taken for sequencing was naive CD8+ T cells from blood, with Jurkat cell RNA spiked in. Sample subset: FACS-sorted CD8+CD4-CCR7+CD45RA+ naive T cells. The source of these receptors is a human donor in good health. Some libraries in this study had Jurkat cell RNA spiked in.

This clonotype was detected only a few times. The V gene is TRBV7-9, the J gene TRBJ1-5; D possibly corresponds to TRBD1 (6 bases). The CDR3 spans 14 residues. Germline V gene data show CDR1 as SEHNR and CDR2 as FQNEAQ (reference sequence). The V end lost 5 bases, the J end lost 4 bases, and 12 bases lay between the germline ends. The CDR3 region is CASSKGGQNQPQHF. Here the CDR3 DNA reads TGTGCCAGCAGCAAAGGGGGGCAAAATCAGCCCCAGCATTTT.

This clonotype was seen ten or more times. Compared with germline, one end of the junction differs, possibly owing to a read error. This rearrangement joins TRBV5-3 to TRBJ2-1; unclear D gene. TRBV5-3 is annotated as an ORF whose role is uncertain. The CDR3 totals 14 residues. The CDR3 DNA reads TGTGCCAGCAGCTTGGCCTTCGCCCCCAATGAGCAGTTCTTC. The encoded protein is CASSLAFAPNEQFF.

There are many counts of this clonotype. The chain combines TRBV7-9 with TRBJ2-5; the D gene is possibly TRBD1 (6 bases). The CDR3 runs to 14 residues. V was trimmed by 1 base and J by 2 bases, leaving 8 bases between them. CDR1 and CDR2 from the germline V gene are SEHNR and FQNEAQ (reference sequence). The CDR3, as DNA: TGTGCCAGCAGCTTAGAACAGGGTCAAGAGACCCAGTACTTC. It yields the protein CASSLEQGQETQYF.

Only a few counts were recorded for this clonotype. The chain joins TRBV7-9 to TRBJ2-3; TRBD1 matches at 12 bases. The germline CDR1 and CDR2 sequences are SEHNR and FQNEAQ (reference sequence). J lost 6 bases, V lost 2 bases, and 9 bases had no gene match. CDR3 size: 17 residues. Written as DNA, the CDR3 is TGTGCCAGCAGCTTATTGGGGGACAGGGGGCTTGTGGATACGCAGTATTTT. This codes for CASSLLGDRGLVDTQYF.

For this clonotype: This may be a read error, as it is one base from a much larger clone. This chain uses TRBV29-1 with TRBJ1-2, with TRBD1 matching 7 bases. The CDR3 totals 12 residues. Germline CDR1 and CDR2: SQVTM and ANQGSEA. The DNA of the CDR3 is TGCAGCGTTAAAGAGGGGGCCTATGGCTACACCTTC. Its protein product is CSVKEGAYGYTF.

This clonotype was counted a few times. This sequence joins TRBV4-3 and TRBJ1-1, with TRBD1 matching 8 bases. The CDR3 contains 17 residues. Germline V lookup: CDR1 LGHNA, CDR2 YSLEER. V trimming: 4 bases; J trimming: 1 base; junction bases outside the gene matches: 11. The CDR3 reads CASSRSPVGQGNTEAFF. The CDR3 DNA reads TGCGCCAGCAGCCGCTCGCCCGTAGGACAGGGGAACACTGAAGCTTTCTTT.

This chain joins TRBV4-1 and TRBJ2-1; D possibly matches TRBD1 or TRBD2 (6 bases each). With 4 bases removed from V and 6 bases from J, the gap between germline ends came to 10 bases. Germline-derived CDR1 and CDR2 are MGHRA and YSYEKL. This CDR3 is 13 amino acids long. The CDR3 spells CASSPEGGNEQFF. As DNA, the CDR3 is TGCGCCAGCAGCCCAGAGGGGGGCAATGAGCAGTTCTTC.

This clonotype came up a few times. The gene calls are TRBV7-6 and TRBJ2-5; tentatively, D is TRBD1 (5 bases). This CDR3 spans 17 amino acids. Trimming removed 2 bases at V and 0 bases at J, with 16 bases between. Germline lookup yields CDR1 SGHVS and CDR2 FNYEAQ. This CDR3 is CASSLNIPRANQETQYF. The CDR3 DNA sequence: TGTGCCAGCAGCTTAAATATCCCCAGGGCAAACCAAGAGACCCAGTACTTC.

This clonotype came up many times. This chain joins TRBV4-3 and TRBJ2-1; 10 nucleotides line up with TRBD2. The length of the CDR3 is 16 residues. V lost 4 bases, J lost 8 bases, and 11 bases stayed unmatched. Germline V CDR1 and CDR2: LGHNA, YSLEER. In DNA form, the CDR3 reads TGCGCCAGCAGCCTGGAACTAGCGGGGAGTCGGGATGAGCAGTTCTTC. Amino acids: CASSLELAGSRDEQFF.

This clonotype was counted many times. The J gene is TRBJ2-5, the V gene TRBV10-2, with 11 nucleotides matching TRBD2. The V gene's germline CDR1 is WSHSY and CDR2 SAAADI. The CDR3 has 13 residues. Losses at the gene ends were 10 bases for V and 1 base for J; bases not matched to a gene: 2. The CDR3 loop is CATLAGGQETQYF. CDR3 DNA: TGCGCCACCCTAGCGGGGGGCCAAGAGACCCAGTACTTC.

This clonotype was seen repeatedly, ten times or more. The rearrangement uses TRBV30 and TRBJ2-3; D gene unclear. CDR1 and CDR2 (germline): GTSNPN, SVGIG (reference sequence). The CDR3 is made up of 12 amino acids. Trimming shortened V by 1 base and J by 9 bases, and 11 bases separated the two germline ends. CDR3 nucleotides: TGTGCCTGGAGTGGTGCCAGATCAACGCAGTATTTT. Protein: CAWSGARSTQYF.

The rearrangement joins TRBV27 to TRBJ2-3; D is uncertain. V was trimmed by 2 bases and J by 1 base, leaving 13 bases between them. The CDR3 totals 16 residues. Per the germline V gene, CDR1 is MNHEY and CDR2 is SMNVEV (reference sequence). The CDR3 is CASSLVGVEGTDTQYF. CDR3 bases: TGTGCCAGCAGTTTAGTTGGGGTCGAGGGCACAGATACGCAGTATTTT.

This clonotype was counted only a few times. V is TRBV14 and J is TRBJ1-1; the match to TRBD1 covers 8 bases. CDR1 and CDR2 from the germline V gene are SGHDN and FVKESK. This CDR3 spans 14 amino acids. The ends lost 3 bases at V and 3 bases at J; junction bases unmatched: 3. CDR3 region: CASSQAGGHTEAFF. The CDR3 nucleotides read TGTGCCAGCAGCCAGGCAGGGGGCCACACTGAAGCTTTCTTT.

This clonotype was seen at least ten times. V usage is TRBV6-2 or TRBV6-3 and J usage is TRBJ2-2; D gene uncertain. The V gene lost 5 bases and the J gene lost 4 bases, with 14 bases spanning the gap. The CDR3 spans 15 residues. The germline V gene encodes CDR1 MNHEY and CDR2 SVGEGT. The CDR3 coding sequence is TGTGCCAGCAGTCCCGGAGTAGCCGTCACCGGGGAGCTGTTTTTT. Translation gives CASSPGVAVTGELFF.

CDR3 residues: CASSPYPGTGGFAFF. The DNA of the CDR3 is TGCGCCAGCAGCCCCTATCCCGGGACAGGGGGTTTCGCTTTCTTT. The J gene is TRBJ1-1, the V gene TRBV4-1; 11 positions agree with TRBD1. The CDR3 runs 15 residues. J gave up 11 bases and V 4 bases, and 12 bases lay outside the gene matches. Germline-derived CDR1 and CDR2 are MGHRA and YSYEKL.